The 14 T cell receptor beta chains given below trace back to one sample, sequenced in a study of blood T cell repertoires in COVID-19. The data were produced by immunoSEQ multiplex PCR, yet TCRdb's version contains in-frame clones alone and is incomplete. The data show 180,000 or so clones, roughly four fifths seen once. Material: peripheral blood. These receptors were collected from a man in his fifties or sixties who had recovered from COVID-19.

The chain employs TRBV24-1 and TRBJ2-3; tentatively, D is TRBD2 (6 bases). Germline V gives CDR1 KGHDR, CDR2 SFDVKD. The V gene lost 4 bases and the J gene lost 0 bases, with 13 bases spanning the gap. The CDR3 runs to 16 residues. CDR3: CATSDPAGPSTDTQYF. The CDR3 DNA follows: TGTGCCACCAGTGACCCCGCGGGACCCAGCACAGATACGCAGTATTTT.

This sequence joins TRBV7-2 and TRBJ2-1, with TRBD2 identical over 10 bases. Germline V gives CDR1 SGHTA, CDR2 FQGNSA. There are 16 residues in the CDR3. The J segment lost 8 bases and the V segment lost 0 bases, leaving 7 bases of the junction unmatched. CDR3 amino acids: CASSLAELAGVDEQFF. CDR3 DNA: TGTGCCAGCAGCTTAGCGGAGCTAGCGGGAGTTGATGAGCAGTTCTTC. Full variable domain (remainder filled in from reference TRBV7-2 and TRBJ2-1): GAGVSQSPSNKVTEKGKDVELRCDPISGHTALYWYRQSLGQGLEFLIYFQGNSAPDKSGLPSDRFSAERTGGSVSTLTIQRTQQEDSAVYLCASSLAELAGVDEQFFGPGTRLTVL.

V usage is TRBV11-3 and J usage is TRBJ2-1; D is ambiguous. The V gene lost 2 bases and the J gene lost 1 base, with 9 bases spanning the gap. Germline V gene sequence: CDR1 SGHNT, CDR2 YENEEA. There are 15 residues in the CDR3. The CDR3 DNA sequence: TGTGCCAGCAGCTTACGAGTTGGTTCCTACAATGAGCAGTTCTTC. Its protein product is CASSLRVGSYNEQFF.

This chain uses TRBV7-9 with TRBJ2-7, with TRBD1 matching over 7 bases. CDR1 is SEHNR, CDR2 FQNEAQ, per germline (reference sequence). The CDR3 sequence is 14 residues long. Trimming cost V 2 bases and J 5 bases; bases outside gene matches: 6. The CDR3 nucleotides read TGTGCCAGCAGCTTACGGGCAGGGGGTGACGAGCAGTACTTC. Translated: CASSLRAGGDEQYF. Based on the CDR3 plus reference TRBV7-9 and TRBJ2-7, the full variable domain is DTGVSQNPRHKITKRGQNVTFRCDPISEHNRLYWYRQTLGQGPEFLTYFQNEAQLEKSRLLSDRFSAERPKGSFSTLEIQRTEQGDSAMYLCASSLRAGGDEQYFGPGTRLTVT.

V gene TRBV6-2 or TRBV6-3 combines with J gene TRBJ1-5, with 7 bases aligning to TRBD1. The CDR3 runs to 17 residues. The germline gives CDR1 MNHEY, CDR2 SVGEGT. Trimming took 4 bases from V and 4 from J; bases not matched to a gene: 13. In nucleotides, the CDR3 is TGTGCCAGCAGTTGGGAGATACCGGGGACAGAAAATCAGCCCCAGCATTTT. Translated, it gives CASSWEIPGTENQPQHF.

This clone was observed a single time. This chain connects TRBV5-4 to TRBJ2-5, with D possibly being TRBD2 (6 bases). The CDR3 runs to 15 residues. CDR1 and CDR2 (germline): SGHNT, YYREEE (reference sequence). Trimming took 0 bases from V and 5 from J, leaving 14 bases between them. CDR3 DNA: TGTGCCAGCAGCTTGGTTGGGCGGGATTACGAGACCCAGTACTTC. Translating gives CASSLVGRDYETQYF.

The CDR3 here is CASSSPRGRGRRGTDTQYF. The CDR3 DNA is TGTGCCAGCAGCTCCCCACGGGGGAGAGGGCGGAGGGGCACAGATACGCAGTATTTT. The chain is built from TRBV7-2 and TRBJ2-3, with D perhaps TRBD2 (6 bases). Trimming stripped 4 bases from V and 1 base from J, with 24 bases between. The germline CDR1 and CDR2 sequences are SGHTA and FQGNSA. The CDR3 sequence is 19 residues long.

The chain uses TRBV7-9 and TRBJ1-1; tentative D call: TRBD1 (6 bases). V lost 2 bases and J 5 bases, leaving 9 bases between the germline ends. The germline CDR1 and CDR2 sequences are SEHNR and FQNEAQ (reference sequence). CDR3 length equals 13 residues. The CDR3 DNA is TGTGCCAGCAGCTTACAGGGGATTACTGAAGCTTTCTTT. Protein product: CASSLQGITEAFF. Full variable domain (remainder filled in from reference TRBV7-9 and TRBJ1-1): DTGVSQNPRHKITKRGQNVTFRCDPISEHNRLYWYRQTLGQGPEFLTYFQNEAQLEKSRLLSDRFSAERPKGSFSTLEIQRTEQGDSAMYLCASSLQGITEAFFGQGTRLTVV.

This chain joins TRBV7-9 and TRBJ2-2, with D uncertain. This CDR3 spans 12 amino acids. V was shortened by 5 bases and J by 5 bases, with 6 bases between the two germline ends. Germline CDR1 and CDR2: SEHNR and FQNEAQ (reference sequence). CDR3 residues: CASSQQTGELFF. Here the CDR3 DNA reads TGTGCCAGCAGCCAACAGACCGGGGAGCTGTTTTTT.

DNA of the CDR3: TGTGCCAGCAGCCAACGGGCTAGCGGGAGCTCGGATACGCAGTATTTT. It codes for CASSQRASGSSDTQYF. The genes are TRBV3-1 (or the pseudogene TRBV3-2) and TRBJ2-3; 10 nucleotides align to TRBD2. The junction had 8 bases not matched to a gene; V was cut back by 2 bases and J by 6 bases. Germline V CDR1 and CDR2: LGHDT, YNNKEL (reference sequence). There are 16 residues in the CDR3.

A few counts support this clone. The chain recombines TRBV6-1 with TRBJ2-3; 14 bases are a match to TRBD2. The CDR3 is made up of 17 amino acids. Germline lookup yields CDR1 MNHNS and CDR2 SASEGT. The junction had 5 bases not matched to a gene; V was cut back by 4 bases and J by 2 bases. In nucleotides, the CDR3 is TGTGCCAGCAGTGCTGGACTAGCGGGAGGTTTCACAGATACGCAGTATTTT. Encoded protein: CASSAGLAGGFTDTQYF.

The table lists this clone with a few counts. Relative to the germline gene, one junction end is altered; a read error may explain this. The chain joins TRBV28 to TRBJ2-7; 9 nucleotides match TRBD1. Germline V lookup: CDR1 MDHEN, CDR2 SYDVKM. The CDR3 is 12 residues long. The CDR3 protein is CASSPGWDRVFF. The CDR3 DNA sequence: TGTGCCAGCAGTCCCGGCTGGGACAGGGTCTTTTTC.

The chain has TRBV11-2 and TRBJ2-3; D is undetermined. Per germline, CDR1 SGHAT and CDR2 FQNNGV. This CDR3 region has 15 residues. Between the trimmed V and J ends, which lost 3 bases and 2 bases, there was a span of 12 bases. The CDR3 bases are TGTGCCAGCAGCTTCGAATACACCGACACAGATACGCAGTATTTT. This gives the protein CASSFEYTDTDTQYF.

The chain couples TRBV19 to TRBJ2-7; 8 nucleotides align to TRBD2. The CDR3 runs to 14 residues. Germline V gives CDR1 LNHDA, CDR2 SQIVND (reference sequence). Losses at the gene ends were 4 bases for V and 3 bases for J; bases not matched to a gene: 5. CDR3 nucleotides: TGTGCCAGTAGTAGACAGCGGGAGCGCTACGAGCAGTACTTC. Encoded protein: CASSRQRERYEQYF.